The next 27 T cell receptor beta chains were all read from a single sample in a study of blood T cells in healthy people across ages. Using a J-beta primer mix together with a sample-barcoded 5' primer, a second PCR was run for roughly 6 to 12 cycles. TCRdb ran MiXCR on the 5' RACE reads and lists one entry per CDR3 protein. The sample shows 540,000 or so distinct CDR3 sequences, around half of them seen only once. The source material was blood. The receptors originated from an elderly man in good health.

The rearrangement joins TRBV7-3 to TRBJ2-7; 14 bases are shared with TRBD2. Trimming removed 5 bases from V and 6 bases from J; junction bases left unmatched: 9. This CDR3 spans 16 amino acids. Looked up from germline, CDR1 is SGHTA and CDR2 is FQGTGA. Written as DNA, the CDR3 is TGTGCCAGCAGCCCCAGGGGACTAGCGGGAGTTGGCGAGCAGTACTTC. Protein sequence: CASSPRGLAGVGEQYF.

This chain uses TRBV20-1 with TRBJ2-3; D not certain. CDR3 length equals 12 residues. The germline V gene encodes CDR1 DFQATT and CDR2 SNEGSKA (reference sequence). The V gene lost 6 bases and the J gene lost 4 bases, with 11 bases spanning the gap. CDR3 loop: CSASAVADTQYF. The CDR3 nucleotides read TGCAGTGCCTCCGCGGTCGCAGATACGCAGTATTTT.

The genes are TRBV5-1 and TRBJ2-7; 10 nucleotides match TRBD1. CDR1 SGHRS and CDR2 YFSETQ come from the germline V gene. V lost 7 bases, J lost 7 bases, and 11 bases stayed unmatched. This CDR3 spans 14 amino acids. CDR3 residues: CASSWDRGNDEQYF. The CDR3 nucleotides read TGCGCCAGCTCTTGGGACAGGGGCAATGATGAGCAGTACTTC.

The rearrangement joins TRBV11-2 to TRBJ1-1; D gene uncertain. The CDR3 sequence is 15 residues long. From germline, CDR1 is SGHAT and CDR2 FQNNGV. Deletions cut 4 bases from V and 1 base from J, with 13 bases between. In DNA, the CDR3 is TGTGCCAGCAGCTCCGTACAGACTAGGAACACTGAAGCTTTCTTT. Translating it yields CASSSVQTRNTEAFF.

V usage is TRBV11-1 and J usage is TRBJ1-1; no clear D. This CDR3 spans 13 amino acids. Germline V gene data show CDR1 as SGHAT and CDR2 as FQDESV (reference sequence). V lost 5 bases and J lost 7, with 14 bases in between. CDR3 nucleotides: TGTGCCAGCAGCCCCCCGGTCCGACGTGAAGCTTTCTTT. It specifies CASSPPVRREAFF. Full variable domain (outside the CDR3, taken from reference TRBV11-1 and TRBJ1-1): EAEVAQSPRYKITEKSQAVAFWCDPISGHATLYWYRQILGQGPELLVQFQDESVVDDSQLPKDRFSAERLKGVDSTLKIQPAELGDSAMYLCASSPPVRREAFFGQGTRLTVV.

This clonotype was detected only a few times. This chain uses TRBV7-2 with TRBJ2-3, with D unresolved. Germline-derived CDR1 and CDR2 are SGHTA and FQGNSA. The CDR3 contains 13 residues. Trimming removed 2 bases from V and 14 bases from J, with 17 bases in between. CDR3 loop: CASSLISAPGRYF. CDR3 in DNA: TGTGCCAGCAGCTTAATAAGCGCCCCGGGCCGGTATTTT.

The chain is built from TRBV5-1 and TRBJ2-5, with 8 bases lining up with TRBD2. The trim removed 6 bases at V and 6 bases at J, leaving 10 bases unmatched. The CDR3 length is 14 residues. Per the germline V gene, CDR1 is SGHRS and CDR2 is YFSETQ. The CDR3 reads CASTPAGDRKTQYF. The CDR3 DNA follows: TGCGCCAGCACTCCAGCGGGAGATAGAAAGACCCAGTACTTC.

The gene calls are TRBV6-1 and TRBJ2-1, with 13 bases aligning to TRBD2. Trimming took 2 bases from V and 12 from J; bases not matched to a gene: 7. The CDR3 consists of 15 residues. Looked up from germline, CDR1 is MNHNS and CDR2 is SASEGT. In DNA form, the CDR3 reads TGTGCCAGCAGTGAATCACTAGCGGGGGGGCCTTGGCAGTTCTTC. Encoded protein: CASSESLAGGPWQFF.

CDR3 amino acids: CSVAGGQKDTQYF. The CDR3 DNA reads TGCAGCGTTGCGGGGGGGCAGAAAGATACGCAGTATTTT. V gene TRBV29-1 combines with J gene TRBJ2-3; TRBD2 matches at 8 bases. The CDR3 is 13 amino acids. The junction had 5 bases not matched to a gene; V was cut back by 4 bases and J by 5 bases. Germline assignment: CDR1 SQVTM and CDR2 ANQGSEA.

In its sample, this clonotype was seen a few times. V usage is TRBV6-5 and J usage is TRBJ1-6; possible D gene TRBD1, 6 bases. Germline V gene sequence: CDR1 MNHEY, CDR2 SVGAGI. V was clipped by 6 bases and J by 4 bases, with 10 bases between them. CDR3 length equals 14 residues. The CDR3 bases are TGTGCCAGCAGCACGGGACAATATAATTCACCCCTCCACTTT. It translates to CASSTGQYNSPLHF.

This clonotype was found a few times. The gene calls are TRBV27 and TRBJ1-2; 9 nucleotides line up with TRBD1. This CDR3 has 14 residues. Germline-derived CDR1 and CDR2 are MNHEY and SMNVEV (reference sequence). Trimming at V came to 3 bases and at J to 8 bases, leaving 7 bases not matched to a gene. The CDR3 sequence: CASSFRDRASGYTF. For the CDR3, the DNA is TGTGCCAGCAGTTTCCGGGACAGGGCATCCGGCTACACCTTC.

V is TRBV6-6 and J is TRBJ2-3; 10 bases map to TRBD2. The J segment lost 3 bases and the V segment lost 5 bases, leaving 5 bases of the junction unmatched. There are 15 residues in the CDR3. CDR1 is MNHNY, CDR2 SVGAGI, per germline (reference sequence). CDR3 residues: CASSRTGLATDTQYF. DNA of the CDR3: TGTGCCAGCAGTCGGACGGGACTAGCGACAGATACGCAGTATTTT.

This clonotype was recorded at least ten times. The chain uses TRBV6-5 and TRBJ2-7; maybe TRBD2 (6 bases). CDR1 and CDR2 (germline): MNHEY, SVGAGI. V was trimmed by 0 bases and J by 4 bases, leaving 10 bases between them. The CDR3 spans 14 residues. For the CDR3, the DNA is TGTGCCAGCAGTTACTCGTCGGGGAGGTACGAGCAGTACTTC. As protein: CASSYSSGRYEQYF.

DNA of the CDR3: TGTGCCAGCAGCCCCCTGGGAGAAGCTTTCTTT. Translating gives CASSPLGEAFF. This chain links TRBV14 with TRBJ1-1; D call uncertain. V was trimmed by 4 bases and J by 8 bases, leaving 8 bases between them. CDR3 size: 11 residues. The V gene's germline CDR1 is SGHDN and CDR2 FVKESK.

The gene calls are TRBV11-2 and TRBJ2-1, with 8 bases matching TRBD2. Germline values: CDR1 SGHAT, CDR2 FQNNGV. The CDR3 covers 16 residues. V was clipped by 1 base and J by 4 bases; unmatched bases: 6. The CDR3 sequence: CASSLVGLAGYNEQFF. The DNA of the CDR3 is TGTGCCAGCAGCTTAGTCGGTCTAGCGGGTTACAATGAGCAGTTCTTC.

The chain employs TRBV4-3 and TRBJ2-5; D ambiguous. CDR1 and CDR2 (germline): LGHNA, YSLEER. V gave up 4 bases and J gave up 5 bases, with 11 bases separating them. The CDR3 contains 13 residues. The CDR3 DNA is TGCGCCAGCAGCCTGGGCCCTTGGGAGACCCAGTACTTC. This translates into CASSLGPWETQYF.

The chain carries TRBV12-3 or TRBV12-4 and TRBJ2-5; 11 bases map to TRBD2. Germline trimming cut 7 bases from V and 4 bases from J; bases unmatched to any gene: 8. This CDR3 contains 15 residues. The DNA of the CDR3 is TGTGCCAGCACCGGACTAGCGGGTGGTGGAGAGACCCAGTACTTC. It codes for CASTGLAGGGETQYF.

This clonotype was counted a few times. This may be a read error: a much more frequent sequence differs by one nucleotide. This rearrangement joins TRBV6-5 to TRBJ1-2; TRBD1 matches 7 bases. Per the germline V gene, CDR1 is MNHEY and CDR2 is SVGAGI. The V and J ends lost 5 bases and 0 bases, in that order; junction bases with no gene match: 3. This CDR3 is built from 14 residues. The CDR3 DNA follows: TGTGCCAGCAGTGACCAGGGGGCTAACTATGGCTACACCTTC. Translating gives CASSDQGANYGYTF.

J is TRBJ2-1 and V is TRBV29-1, with D possibly being TRBD1 (6 bases). CDR1 is SQVTM and CDR2 is ANQGSEA in the germline V gene. The CDR3 runs to 14 residues. Deletions cut 2 bases from V and 1 base from J, with 9 bases between. Written as DNA, the CDR3 is TGCAGCGTTGAAAGGGACACGTCCTACAATGAGCAGTTCTTC. As protein: CSVERDTSYNEQFF.

This clonotype was observed a few times. The gene calls are TRBV20-1 and TRBJ2-7, with 8 bases lining up with TRBD1. The germline CDR1 and CDR2 sequences are DFQATT and SNEGSKA (reference sequence). V lost 6 bases, J lost 0 bases, and 4 bases stayed unmatched. This CDR3 has 13 amino acids. CDR3 coding DNA: TGCAGTGCCGGACAGGGCGTCTCCTACGAGCAGTACTTC. Translated, it gives CSAGQGVSYEQYF.

The chain is built from TRBV6-2 or TRBV6-3 and TRBJ2-1, with 8 bases that match TRBD2. The V segment lost 6 bases and the J segment 0 bases; nucleotides outside the gene matches: 19. CDR3 length: 20 amino acids. CDR1 is MNHEY and CDR2 is SVGEGT in the germline V gene. The CDR3 protein is CASSIKNPGLGGFSYNEQFF. CDR3 nucleotides: TGTGCCAGCAGCATCAAAAACCCGGGACTAGGGGGTTTCTCCTACAATGAGCAGTTCTTC.

The J gene is TRBJ1-6, the V gene TRBV20-1; D call uncertain. With 1 base removed from V and 8 bases from J, the gap between germline ends came to 15 bases. The germline CDR1 and CDR2 sequences are DFQATT and SNEGSKA (reference sequence). CDR3 length: 15 amino acids. DNA for the CDR3: TGCAGTGCTAGAGGACCCTGGGGTAATGATTCACCCCTCCACTTT. Its protein product is CSARGPWGNDSPLHF.

The rearrangement links TRBV20-1 to TRBJ2-4, with TRBD2 matching over 11 bases. The CDR3 covers 16 residues. V lost 5 bases and J lost 0; bases outside the gene matches: 6. Germline V gene data show CDR1 as DFQATT and CDR2 as SNEGSKA (reference sequence). This CDR3 reads CSAGSGLAGAKNIQYF. DNA for the CDR3: TGCAGTGCTGGATCAGGACTAGCGGGAGCCAAAAACATTCAGTACTTC.

This clonotype was recorded many times. The gene calls are TRBV6-6 and TRBJ1-2; 8 bases are shared with TRBD1. The CDR3 is 17 residues long. Trimming took 2 bases from V and 8 from J; bases not matched to a gene: 16. Per the germline V gene, CDR1 is MNHNY and CDR2 is SVGAGI (reference sequence). The CDR3 loop reads CASSYPSSGTGLWGYTF. The CDR3 DNA is TGTGCCAGCAGTTACCCATCGTCCGGGACAGGTCTGTGGGGCTACACCTTC.

This clonotype has a handful of counts. The chain employs TRBV12-3 or TRBV12-4 and TRBJ2-7; 7 bases fit TRBD1. The J segment lost 4 bases and the V segment lost 6 bases, leaving 6 bases of the junction unmatched. The CDR3 length is 13 residues. The CDR3 loop reads CASRFGTEYEQYF. The CDR3, as DNA: TGTGCCAGCAGGTTCGGGACAGAATACGAGCAGTACTTC.

This rearrangement joins TRBV29-1 to TRBJ1-2; weak D call: TRBD1 (5 bases). With 5 bases removed from V and 2 bases from J, the gap between germline ends came to 12 bases. CDR1 is SQVTM, CDR2 ANQGSEA, per germline. The CDR3 runs 13 residues. CDR3 amino acids: CSVPGSLNYGYTF. Written as DNA, the CDR3 is TGCAGCGTTCCAGGGTCCCTCAACTATGGCTACACCTTC.

The table lists this clonotype with many counts. This chain connects TRBV6-6 to TRBJ2-2, with 7 bases matching TRBD1. Germline loops: CDR1 MNHNY, CDR2 SVGAGI (reference sequence). CDR3 length equals 15 residues. With 2 bases clipped from V and 2 bases from J, the junction kept 2 bases outside the gene matches. CDR3 amino acids: CASSYRGRNTGELFF. Here the CDR3 DNA reads TGTGCCAGCAGTTACAGGGGGCGAAACACCGGGGAGCTGTTTTTT.